The subject of this entry is one T cell receptor (beta chain). The sample belongs to a study of blood T cell repertoires in COVID-19. In the study overall: Samples came from the United States, Italy and Spain, spanning acute and convalescent COVID-19. T cells, B-cell-depleted T cells, or PBMCs provided the cDNA or gDNA that served as material.

In the original processing: Reference gene primer amplification in the assay estimated nucleated cell counts. Measured with immunoSEQ multiplex PCR; TCRdb has only the in-frame clones, and not every one. V and J calls and clone size are copied from that table; D and trimming were computed from the DNA. The data contain 70,000 or so clones, around 79% of them seen just once; the ten biggest clones take up about 17%. From germline, CDR1 is LGHNA and CDR2 YNFKEQ. The V end was cut by 2 bases, the J end by 0 bases, with 13 bases between. This CDR3 spans 17 amino acids. The sequence was collected from a man aged 55 to 70 with acute or convalescent COVID-19. Material: peripheral blood. This chain uses TRBV4-2 with TRBJ1-4; maybe TRBD1 (5 bases). CDR3 region: CASSQQPQGATNEKLFF. DNA for the CDR3: TGTGCCAGCAGCCAACAACCCCAGGGTGCAACTAATGAAAAACTGTTTTTT.